One and the same sample provided the 15 T cell receptor beta chains below, sequenced in a study of TIL therapy for anti-PD-1-resistant metastatic lung cancer. Time point denoted: pre-treatment sample, taken before nivolumab and TIL therapy. The immunoSEQ assay was v3. Data came from immunoSEQ multiplex PCR; TCRdb stores just in-frame clones and leaves some out. The sample records about 47,000 clones, just over 85% being singletons. Sample: blood, taken at baseline. The receptors here all came from a person between 30 and 80 years old with non-small cell lung cancer.

This clone has a single count. The rearrangement uses TRBV21-1 and TRBJ2-1; the table calls TRBD2, which could not be checked here. TRBV21-1 is a recognized pseudogene. CDR3 length: 16 residues. CDR3 sequence (DNA): TGTGCCAGCAGCAATTTGCGGGAGAGTCCCTACAATGAGCAGTTCTTC. This translates into CASSNLRESPYNEQFF.

This chain connects TRBV6-6 to TRBJ2-7, with D unclear. V dropped 8 bases and J dropped 6 bases, with 17 bases sitting between them. This CDR3 is built from 13 residues. CDR1 and CDR2 from the germline V gene are MNHNY and SVGAGI (reference sequence). Here the CDR3 DNA reads TGTGCCAGCTTTGGTGGTCCCGGTGCCGAGCAGTACTTC. As protein: CASFGGPGAEQYF.

The sample holds a few counts of this clone. This sequence joins TRBV28 and TRBJ2-7; D is ambiguous. V lost 8 bases and J 3 bases, leaving 14 bases between the germline ends. The CDR3 totals 13 residues. Germline CDR1 is MDHEN and CDR2 is SYDVKM. CDR3 DNA sequence: TGTGCCAGCCTCGGCTACGAGAACTACGAGCAGTACTTC. Protein product: CASLGYENYEQYF. Looking up the rest from reference TRBV28 and TRBJ2-7 gives the full variable domain: DVKVTQSSRYLVKRTGEKVFLECVQDMDHENMFWYRQDPGLGLRLIYFSYDVKMKEKGDIPEGYSVSREKKERFSLILESASTNQTSMYLCASLGYENYEQYFGPGTRLTVT.

The chain combines TRBV5-4 with TRBJ2-3; 7 bases match TRBD1. Germline CDR1 reads SGHNT; CDR2 reads YYREEE (reference sequence). The junction had 7 bases not matched to a gene; V was cut back by 4 bases and J by 2 bases. CDR3 length: 15 residues. The CDR3 reads CASSPTGIITDTQYF. DNA of the CDR3: TGTGCCAGCAGCCCGACAGGGATTATCACAGATACGCAGTATTTT. Supplemented by reference TRBV5-4 and TRBJ2-3, the full variable domain reads ETGVTQSPTHLIKTRGQQVTLRCSSQSGHNTVSWYQQALGQGPQFIFQYYREEENGRGNFPPRFSGLQFPNYSSELNVNALELDDSALYLCASSPTGIITDTQYFGPGTRLTVL.

The J gene is TRBJ2-3, the V gene TRBV4-3; perhaps TRBD1 as D (5 bases). Trimming cost V 1 base and J 0 bases, with 17 bases left between them. Looked up from germline, CDR1 is LGHNA and CDR2 is YSLEER. The CDR3 is 18 amino acids. CDR3 nucleotides: TGCGCCAGCAGCCAAGTTAGGCGCCGGAAGGGGAGCACAGATACGCAGTATTTT. It codes for CASSQVRRRKGSTDTQYF.

The V and J genes are TRBV6-5 and TRBJ2-7, with a possible D match to TRBD1 (5 bases). The CDR3 extends over 12 amino acids. V lost 6 bases to trimming and J lost 7 bases, with 13 bases between them. Germline lookup yields CDR1 MNHEY and CDR2 SVGAGI. The CDR3 is CASRDIDVEQYF. CDR3 DNA: TGTGCCAGCAGGGACATCGACGTGGAGCAGTACTTC.

The V and J genes are TRBV19 and TRBJ2-7; TRBD1 matches at 12 bases. CDR3 length equals 16 residues. The J segment lost 1 base and the V segment lost 3 bases, leaving 4 bases of the junction unmatched. The germline V gene encodes CDR1 LNHDA and CDR2 SQIVND (reference sequence). In nucleotides, the CDR3 is TGTGCCAGTAGTATTAGGGGACAGGGGGCTTCCTACGAGCAGTACTTC. As protein: CASSIRGQGASYEQYF.

The chain couples TRBV11-2 to TRBJ1-5; D may be TRBD1 (5 bases). Germline assignment: CDR1 SGHAT and CDR2 FQNNGV. V lost 0 bases to trimming and J lost 7 bases, with 13 bases between them. This CDR3 spans 15 amino acids. The CDR3: CASSLDSGWWQPQHF. Here the CDR3 DNA reads TGTGCCAGCAGCTTAGATTCAGGGTGGTGGCAGCCCCAGCATTTT.

This clone was picked up a small number of times. The rearrangement links TRBV29-1 to TRBJ2-7; 8 bases match TRBD1. CDR1 is SQVTM and CDR2 is ANQGSEA in the germline V gene. The CDR3 consists of 14 residues. Trimming cost V 7 bases and J 6 bases; bases outside gene matches: 14. DNA of the CDR3: TGCAGCGCCCAGGGGGACAGGCTCTTCAGCGAGCAGTACTTC. It yields the protein CSAQGDRLFSEQYF.

J is TRBJ2-7 and V is TRBV7-6, with 10 bases that match TRBD2. This CDR3 contains 17 residues. Germline V gene sequence: CDR1 SGHVS, CDR2 FNYEAQ. The trim removed 1 base at V and 5 bases at J, leaving 11 bases unmatched. Written as DNA, the CDR3 is TGTGCCAGCAGCTTAGGACTCCCGGGACTAGCGTATGACGAGCAGTACTTC. It specifies CASSLGLPGLAYDEQYF.

This chain links TRBV28 with TRBJ2-7; tentative D call: TRBD1 (5 bases). The germline gives CDR1 MDHEN, CDR2 SYDVKM. CDR3 length: 16 residues. Trimming removed 2 bases at V and 4 bases at J, with 18 bases between. The CDR3 loop is CASSLLTATKGYEQYF. Here the CDR3 DNA reads TGTGCCAGCAGTTTACTGACAGCCACAAAGGGGTACGAGCAGTACTTC.

The rearrangement links TRBV7-3 to TRBJ2-1; D unclear. Deletions cut 3 bases from V and 4 bases from J, with 7 bases between. CDR3 length equals 13 residues. Germline V gives CDR1 SGHTA, CDR2 FQGTGA. CDR3 nucleotide sequence: TGTGCCAGCAGCTTCGCGGCTTACAATGAGCAGTTCTTC. The encoded protein is CASSFAAYNEQFF.

V is TRBV27 and J is TRBJ2-4; 9 bases agree with TRBD1. The CDR3 has 17 residues. The germline gives CDR1 MNHEY, CDR2 SMNVEV (reference sequence). V lost 5 bases to trimming and J lost 0 bases; unmatched junction nucleotides: 8. The CDR3: CASSPGTGKLAKNIQYF. In DNA, the CDR3 is TGTGCCAGCAGTCCCGGGACAGGGAAGCTAGCCAAAAACATTCAGTACTTC.

This clone was counted between two and nine times. V gene TRBV19 combines with J gene TRBJ2-7; a weak D match, TRBD1 (6 bases). The V end lost 6 bases, the J end lost 2 bases, and 14 bases lay between the germline ends. From germline, CDR1 is LNHDA and CDR2 SQIVND (reference sequence). The CDR3 is 14 residues long. The CDR3 protein is CASRSPGDTYEQYF. DNA for the CDR3: TGTGCCAGTAGATCGCCAGGGGATACCTACGAGCAGTACTTC.

The CDR3, as DNA: TGTGCCAGCAGTTACGGCAGGAACACCGGGGAGCTGTTTTTT. Protein: CASSYGRNTGELFF. This chain links TRBV6-5 with TRBJ2-2; D is unresolved. Germline CDR1 and CDR2: MNHEY and SVGAGI. Trimming stripped 2 bases from V and 1 base from J, with 5 bases between. This CDR3 spans 14 amino acids.